The subject of this entry is one T cell receptor beta chain. The CDR3 is 15 amino acids. Germline V gene data show CDR1 as MDHEN and CDR2 as SYDVKM. Trimming stripped 3 bases from V and 1 base from J, with 10 bases between. Together with a sample-barcoded 5' primer, a J-beta primer mix was included in a second PCR lasting about 7 to 11 cycles. Every single cDNA molecule received a tag from a template-switch adaptor with 12 random nucleotides. Individual samples furnished no less than 3 million CDR3-containing paired-end reads apiece. TCRdb ran MiXCR on the 5' RACE reads and lists one entry per CDR3 protein. Found here are about 1.1 million distinct CDR3 sequences, 35% to 40% of them singletons; the top ten hold roughly 14%. The entry originates in a study of blood T cells in healthy people across ages.

The genes are TRBV28 and TRBJ2-1; weak D call: TRBD1 (5 bases). The specimen was blood. The clonotype was recovered from a man younger than 35 in good health. CDR3 in DNA: TGTGCCAGCAGTTTCTACAGGAATTCCTACAATGAGCAGTTCTTC. Its protein product is CASSFYRNSYNEQFF.